The clone carrying this TCR beta chain was counted ten times or more. The sample comes from a study of CDR3 diversity in severe acne. TCRdb re-called the PCR reads with MiXCR, one entry per CDR3 protein. Found here are more than 85,000 distinct CDR3 sequences, roughly half of them singletons; the top ten hold around 12%. The V end was cut by 0 bases, the J end by 3 bases, with 6 bases between. The CDR3 extends over 13 amino acids. Germline loops: CDR1 SGHDT, CDR2 YYEEEE. The specimen was blood. The clonotype was recovered from a male donor with acne. The chain uses TRBV5-6 and TRBJ1-2, with a tentative D call TRBD1 (5 bases). The CDR3 nucleotides are TGTGCCAGCAGCTTGGTAGGGGACTATGGCTACACCTTC. Translation gives CASSLVGDYGYTF.